A single sample gave rise to the 10 T cell receptor beta chains below, sequenced in a study of T cells expressing NK-cell markers. TCRdb derives one entry per CDR3 protein from the 5' RACE reads, leaving out DNA. Its table records more than 90,000 distinct CDR3 sequences. Sequences were obtained from blood T cells: a sorted CD56 or NKG2C T cell subset, CD4+ or CD8+ T cells, or bulk PBMC T cells (not recorded which). These receptors were collected from a woman between 18 and 69 years old in good health.

The chain links TRBV29-1 to TRBJ2-1; TCRdb's assignment of TRBD1 cannot be checked, as there is no DNA. Per germline, CDR1 SQVTM and CDR2 ANQGSEA. This CDR3 has 13 residues. CDR3 in amino acids: CSVEDLGAGEQFF.

CDR3 sequence reads: CASSLSTKAGHEQFF. V is TRBV11-2 and J is TRBJ2-1; TCRdb outputs TRBD2, but without DNA this stays unchecked. The CDR3 sequence is 15 residues long. Germline V CDR1 and CDR2: SGHAT, FQNNGV.

The rearrangement links TRBV21-1 to TRBJ2-6. TRBV21-1 is a pseudogene locus. The CDR3 runs to 19 residues. CDR3 protein: CASSKTDLKGFFGANVLTF.

The V and J genes are TRBV27 and TRBJ2-7. Germline V gives CDR1 MNHEY, CDR2 SMNVEV (reference sequence). This CDR3 is built from 12 residues. CDR3: CASSSSPYEQYF.

The chain recombines TRBV11-2 with TRBJ1-3; there is no DNA to check the TCRdb D call of TRBD1. The CDR3 is 13 amino acids. CDR1 is SGHAT, CDR2 FQNNGV, per germline. The CDR3 sequence: CASSSPGGNTIYF.

J is TRBJ2-2 and V is TRBV5-6; TCRdb reports TRBD1, a call that lacks DNA to check it against. Germline values: CDR1 SGHDT, CDR2 YYEEEE. CDR3 size: 16 residues. The CDR3: CASSRDRLGDTGELFF.

The V and J genes are TRBV7-9 and TRBJ2-1; the D gene TCRdb calls, TRBD1, cannot be checked with no DNA. The CDR3 runs to 14 residues. Germline V CDR1 and CDR2: SEHNR, FQNEAQ (reference sequence). CDR3: CASSRGEGSNEQFF.

The CDR3 loop is CASSLGRDSAYEQYF. The chain recombines TRBV7-9 with TRBJ2-7; checking the TCRdb D call of TRBD2 is not possible without DNA. The CDR3 is 15 amino acids. Germline V gives CDR1 SEHNR, CDR2 FQNEAQ (reference sequence).

The V and J genes are TRBV9 and TRBJ2-7. CDR3 size: 12 residues. Germline loops: CDR1 SGDLS, CDR2 YYNGEE. CDR3 in amino acids: CASSVLDQEQYF.

The chain recombines TRBV7-2 with TRBJ1-1; absent DNA, TCRdb's TRBD1 call cannot be checked. CDR1 is SGHTA and CDR2 is FQGNSA in the germline V gene. The CDR3 totals 14 residues. The chain's CDR3 is CASSLTGMNTEAFF.